A single TCR beta chain is shown here with its context. This entry is derived from a study of PD-1 blockade in classical Hodgkin lymphoma. The protocol was immunoSEQ multiplex PCR, while the TCRdb copy is restricted to in-frame clones and leaves out a portion. The sample comprises over 25,000 clones, 78% of which are singletons, and roughly 35% rests with the top ten. After autologous stem cell transplantation all patients relapsed, and prior brentuximab vedotin exposure differed between cohorts. Per germline, CDR1 SEHNR and CDR2 FQNEAQ (reference sequence). J lost 7 bases, V lost 8 bases, and 11 bases had no gene match. The CDR3 runs to 15 residues.

The receptor comes from a human donor with classical Hodgkin lymphoma. Specimen: peripheral blood mononuclear cells (PBMCs), collected before the second cycle of nivolumab. The genes are TRBV7-9 and TRBJ1-4; 9 bases match TRBD1. The DNA of the CDR3 is TGTGCCAGCCGTCAAGGGGGACAGGGTGTTGAAAAACTGTTTTTT. It translates to CASRQGGQGVEKLFF.